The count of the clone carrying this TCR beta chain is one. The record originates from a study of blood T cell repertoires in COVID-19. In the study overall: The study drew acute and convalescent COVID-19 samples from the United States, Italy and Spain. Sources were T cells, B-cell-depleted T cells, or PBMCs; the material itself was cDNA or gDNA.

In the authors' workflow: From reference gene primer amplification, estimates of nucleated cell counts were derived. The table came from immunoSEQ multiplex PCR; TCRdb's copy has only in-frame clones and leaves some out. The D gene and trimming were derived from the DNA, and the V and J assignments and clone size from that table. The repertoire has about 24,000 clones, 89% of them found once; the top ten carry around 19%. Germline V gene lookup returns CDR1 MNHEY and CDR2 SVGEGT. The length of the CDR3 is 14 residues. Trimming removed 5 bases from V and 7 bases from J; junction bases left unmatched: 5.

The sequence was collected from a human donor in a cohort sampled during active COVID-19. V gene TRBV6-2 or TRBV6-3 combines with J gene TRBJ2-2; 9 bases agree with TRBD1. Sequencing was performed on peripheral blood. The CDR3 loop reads CASSPQGAGGELFF. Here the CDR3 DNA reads TGTGCCAGCAGTCCACAGGGGGCTGGCGGGGAGCTGTTTTTT.